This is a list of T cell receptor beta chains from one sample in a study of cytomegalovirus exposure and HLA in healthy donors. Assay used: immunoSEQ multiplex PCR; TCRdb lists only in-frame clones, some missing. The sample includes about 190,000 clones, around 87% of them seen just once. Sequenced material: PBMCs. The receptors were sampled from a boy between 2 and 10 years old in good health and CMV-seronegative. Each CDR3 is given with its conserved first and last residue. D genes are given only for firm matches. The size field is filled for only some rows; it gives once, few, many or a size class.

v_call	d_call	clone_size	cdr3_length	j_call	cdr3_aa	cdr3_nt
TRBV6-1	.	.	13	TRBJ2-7	CAFRRESSYEQYF	TGTGCCTTCCGGAGGGAGAGCTCCTACGAGCAGTACTTC
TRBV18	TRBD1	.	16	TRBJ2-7	CASSLSIGDRSYEQYF	TGTGCCAGCTCACTATCCATAGGGGACAGGTCCTACGAGCAGTACTTC
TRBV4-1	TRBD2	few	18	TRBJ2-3	CASSHPVSGGPGTDTQYF	TGCGCCAGCAGCCACCCCGTTAGCGGGGGGCCCGGCACAGATACGCAGTATTTT
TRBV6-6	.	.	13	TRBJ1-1	CASRVREGTEAFF	TGTGCCAGCAGGGTCAGGGAGGGCACTGAAGCTTTCTTT
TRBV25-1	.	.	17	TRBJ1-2	CASSDPTSPGGFYGYTF	TGTGCCAGCAGTGACCCTACTAGTCCCGGGGGGTTCTATGGCTACACCTTC
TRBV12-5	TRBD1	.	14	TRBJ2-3	CASAPGQGADTQYF	TGTGCTAGTGCCCCTGGACAGGGCGCAGATACGCAGTATTTT
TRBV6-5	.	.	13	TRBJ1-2	CASSLGTNYGYTF	TGTGCCAGCAGCCTCGGGACAAATTATGGCTACACCTTC
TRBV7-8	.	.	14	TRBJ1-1	CASSLQQSNTEAFF	TGTGCCAGCAGCTTACAACAGTCTAACACTGAAGCTTTCTTT
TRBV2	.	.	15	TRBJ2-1	CASRSDSSSYNEQFF	TGTGCCAGCAGATCCGACTCGAGCTCCTACAATGAGCAGTTCTTC
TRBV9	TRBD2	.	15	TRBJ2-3	CASSPYSGLVDTQYF	TGTGCCAGCAGCCCTTACTCCGGACTAGTAGATACGCAGTATTTT
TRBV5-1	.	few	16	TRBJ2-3	CASSPDGGRSTDTQYF	TGCGCCAGCAGCCCGGACGGGGGGCGGAGCACAGATACGCAGTATTTT
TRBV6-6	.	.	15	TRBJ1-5	CASSKDQELNQPQHF	TGTGCCAGCAGTAAAGATCAGGAACTCAATCAGCCCCAGCATTTT
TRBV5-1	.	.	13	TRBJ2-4	CASSGLAKNIQYF	TGCGCCAGCAGCGGGCTGGCCAAAAACATTCAGTACTTC
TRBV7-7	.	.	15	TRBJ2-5	CASSLAAARRETQYF	TGTGCCAGCAGCTTAGCAGCGGCACGTAGAGAGACCCAGTACTTC